A selection of T cell receptor beta chains follows, all from one sample in a study of T cells in Graves' hyperthyroidism and ophthalmopathy. Using its own MiXCR run on the multiplex PCR reads, TCRdb lists one record per CDR3 protein. Of 480,000 or so distinct CDR3 sequences listed, over 13% were seen once; the top ten hold about 17%. The sample comprised blood. The source is a woman younger than 30 with Graves' hyperthyroidism. CDR3s include the opening cysteine and the closing phenylalanine or tryptophan. Each record gives: V gene, J gene, D gene, CDR3 protein. The D gene is left open where the match is weak.

TRBV27	TRBJ2-6	-	CASSSTAGANVLTF
TRBV6-5	TRBJ2-5	TRBD1	CASSYGDRDQETQYF
TRBV9	TRBJ1-1	TRBD1	CASSTGQGYTEAFF
TRBV2	TRBJ2-1	-	CASSYRTPGRGREQFF
TRBV3-1	TRBJ2-3	-	CASSQNGPDTQYF
TRBV4-1	TRBJ1-2	-	CASSQVFGSYTF
TRBV29-1	TRBJ2-3	-	CSVDMVLTDTQYF
TRBV6-2/TRBV6-3	TRBJ1-5	-	CASTPVRVGGNQPQHF
TRBV13	TRBJ2-6	-	CASSLKGHSGSSGANVLTF
TRBV9	TRBJ2-2	-	CASSSTQSQYTGELFF